This is a list of T cell receptor beta chains from one sample in a study of spatial heterogeneity in lung cancer. A single record per CDR3 protein comes from TCRdb applying MiXCR to the 5' RACE reads. The sample has around 11,000 distinct CDR3 sequences; around 6.3% are singletons. Sequenced here: PBMCs, sampled at surgery. The source of these receptors is a male donor with early-stage non-small cell lung cancer. CDR3s include the opening cysteine and the closing phenylalanine or tryptophan. D genes are given only for firm matches. Clone size, where shown, is once, few, many, or a class for clones that have expanded.

TRBJ1-5 | many | NA | TRBV29-1 | CSVQMRDQPQHF | TGCAGCGTACAGATGAGGGATCAGCCCCAGCATTTT
TRBJ2-7 | many | TRBD1 | TRBV20-1 | CSARAPGQALYEQYF | TGCAGTGCTAGAGCACCGGGACAGGCATTATACGAGCAGTACTTC
TRBJ1-2 | many | TRBD1 | TRBV5-1 | CASSTRRTGDLYGYTF | TGCGCCAGCAGCACGCGCAGGACAGGGGATCTCTATGGCTACACCTTC
TRBJ2-7 | medium-sized | NA | TRBV7-2 | CASSLSQSSYEQYF | TGTGCCAGCAGCCTGTCACAGAGCTCCTACGAGCAGTACTTC
TRBJ2-5 | many | TRBD2 | TRBV7-2 | CASSARGSGGRETQYF | TGTGCCAGCAGCGCCCGGGGTAGCGGGGGGCGGGAGACCCAGTACTTC
TRBJ2-2 | many | NA | TRBV11-3 | CASSLDEVGELFF | TGTGCCAGCAGCCTTGACGAGGTCGGGGAGCTGTTTTTT
TRBJ1-6 | few | TRBD1 | TRBV18 | CASSLSGQGRSPLHF | TGTGCCAGCTCACTTTCCGGACAGGGAAGGTCACCCCTCCACTTT
TRBJ2-3 | NA | NA | TRBV12-3/TRBV12-4 | CASRVGDTQYF | TGTGCCAGCAGGGTAGGAGATACGCAGTATTTT
TRBJ2-7 | many | NA | TRBV30 | CAWSVSGTLSYEQYF | TGTGCCTGGAGTGTAAGTGGGACGCTAAGCTACGAGCAGTACTTC
TRBJ2-1 | many | TRBD1 | TRBV11-2 | CASSLDRTGLTARPNF | TGTGCCAGCAGCTTGGATCGGACAGGCTTGACAGCCCGCCCCAACTTC
TRBJ1-5 | many | TRBD1 | TRBV27 | CASSFTGAFNQPQHF | TGTGCCAGCAGTTTCACAGGGGCCTTCAATCAGCCCCAGCATTTT
TRBJ2-7 | few | TRBD2 | TRBV18 | CASSPLLAATYEQYF | TGTGCCAGCTCGCCCCTACTAGCGGCCACCTACGAGCAGTACTTC
TRBJ2-3 | medium-sized | TRBD2 | TRBV4-2 | CASSQDRGGPDTQYF | TGTGCCAGCAGCCAAGATCGGGGGGGCCCAGATACGCAGTATTTT
TRBJ2-1 | NA | NA | TRBV20-1 | CSARDNPGPGNEQFF | TGCAGTGCTAGAGACAATCCAGGGCCGGGCAATGAGCAGTTCTTC
TRBJ2-1 | many | NA | TRBV3-1 | CASSRGYNEQFF | TGTGCCAGCAGCCGGGGTTACAATGAGCAGTTCTTC
TRBJ2-2 | NA | NA | TRBV5-1 | CASSSKQSAGTGELFF | TGCGCCAGCAGCTCCAAGCAGTCGGCGGGCACCGGGGAGCTGTTTTTT
TRBJ1-2 | many | NA | TRBV27 | CASSLSNVEGRTGYTF | TGTGCCAGCAGTTTATCAAACGTCGAGGGCCGAACTGGCTACACCTTC
TRBJ1-2 | many | NA | TRBV4-1 | CASSLRGGWDGYTF | TGCGCCAGCAGCCTAAGAGGGGGTTGGGATGGCTACACCTTC